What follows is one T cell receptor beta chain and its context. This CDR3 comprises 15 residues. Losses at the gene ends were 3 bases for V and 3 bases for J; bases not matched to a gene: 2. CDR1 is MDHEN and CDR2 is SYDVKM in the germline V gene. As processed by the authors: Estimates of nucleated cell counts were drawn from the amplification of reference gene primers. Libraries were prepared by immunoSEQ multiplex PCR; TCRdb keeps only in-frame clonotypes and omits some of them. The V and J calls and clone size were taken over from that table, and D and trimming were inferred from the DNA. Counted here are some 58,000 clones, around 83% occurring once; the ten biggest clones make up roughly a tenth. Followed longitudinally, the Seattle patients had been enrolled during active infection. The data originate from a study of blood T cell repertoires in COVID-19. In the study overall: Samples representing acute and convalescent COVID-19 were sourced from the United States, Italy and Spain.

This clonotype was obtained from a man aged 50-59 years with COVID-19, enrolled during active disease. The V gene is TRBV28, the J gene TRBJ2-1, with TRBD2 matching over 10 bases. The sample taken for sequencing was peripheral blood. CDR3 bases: TGTGCCAGCAGTTTTAGGACTAGCGGCTACAATGAGCAGTTCTTC. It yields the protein CASSFRTSGYNEQFF.